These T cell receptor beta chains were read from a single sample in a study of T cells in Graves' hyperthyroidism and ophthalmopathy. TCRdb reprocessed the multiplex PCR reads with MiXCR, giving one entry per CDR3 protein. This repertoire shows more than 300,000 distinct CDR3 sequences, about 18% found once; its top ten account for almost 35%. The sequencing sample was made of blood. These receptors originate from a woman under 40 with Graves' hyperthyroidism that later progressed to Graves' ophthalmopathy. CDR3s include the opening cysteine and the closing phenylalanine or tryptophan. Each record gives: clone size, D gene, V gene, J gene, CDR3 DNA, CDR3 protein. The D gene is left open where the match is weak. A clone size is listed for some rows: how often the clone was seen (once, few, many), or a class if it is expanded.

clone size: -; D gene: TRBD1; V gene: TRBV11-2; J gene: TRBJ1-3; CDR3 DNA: TGTGCCAGCAGCTCGCGGACAGGCTACTCTGGAAACACCATATATTTT; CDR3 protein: CASSSRTGYSGNTIYF
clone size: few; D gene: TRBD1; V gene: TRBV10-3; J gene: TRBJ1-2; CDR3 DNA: TGTGCCATCAGTGAGTCAATGGACAGGGTCCGTGGCTACACCTTC; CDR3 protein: CAISESMDRVRGYTF
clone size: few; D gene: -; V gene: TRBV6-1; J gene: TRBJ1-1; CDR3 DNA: TGTGCCAGCAGGGAAGCAGCAGGGGACCCTGAAGCTTTCTTT; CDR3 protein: CASREAAGDPEAFF
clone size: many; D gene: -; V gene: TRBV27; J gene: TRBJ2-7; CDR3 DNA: TGTGCCAGCAGTTTACGGGGAGCAACCTACGAGCAGTACTTC; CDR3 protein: CASSLRGATYEQYF
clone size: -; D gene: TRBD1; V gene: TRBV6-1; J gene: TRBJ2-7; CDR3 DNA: TGTGCCAGCTCCCGGGGACAGGGGTTATCCTACGAGCAGTACTTC; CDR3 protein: CASSRGQGLSYEQYF
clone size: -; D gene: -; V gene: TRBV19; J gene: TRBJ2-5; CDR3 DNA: TGTGCCAGTAGTAGGGACACCCCGACGACCCAGTACTTC; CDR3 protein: CASSRDTPTTQYF
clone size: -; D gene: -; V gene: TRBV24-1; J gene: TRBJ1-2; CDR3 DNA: TGTGCCACCAGTGCGAGTGGGTCAGACAGAGATGGCTACACCTTC; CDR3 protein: CATSASGSDRDGYTF
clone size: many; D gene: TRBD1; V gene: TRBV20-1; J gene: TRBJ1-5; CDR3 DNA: TGCAGTGCTGTAGGGGGAGGGACAGGGAGCAATCAGCCCCAGCATTTT; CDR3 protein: CSAVGGGTGSNQPQHF
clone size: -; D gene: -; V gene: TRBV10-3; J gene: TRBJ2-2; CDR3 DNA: TGCGCCATCAGTGAGGAGGACAGCTCGAACACCGGGGAGCTGATTTTT; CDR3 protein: CAISEEDSSNTGELIF
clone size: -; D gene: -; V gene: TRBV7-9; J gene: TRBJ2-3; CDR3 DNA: TGTGCCAGCAGTCCCCGAGAAGCGGATACGCAGTATTTT; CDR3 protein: CASSPREADTQYF
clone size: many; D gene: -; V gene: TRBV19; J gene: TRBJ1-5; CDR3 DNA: TGTGCCAGTAAACAGACGGGTGGTCGGAATCAGCCCCAGCATTTT; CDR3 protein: CASKQTGGRNQPQHF
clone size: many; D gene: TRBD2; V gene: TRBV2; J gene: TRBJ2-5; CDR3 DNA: TGTGCCAGCAGTGCAGATAGCGGGGGGCCCCTGGAGACCCAGTACTTC; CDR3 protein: CASSADSGGPLETQYF
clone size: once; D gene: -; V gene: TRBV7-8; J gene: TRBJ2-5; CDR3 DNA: TGTGCCAGCAGCCCCGGGGGCCGGCCAGGGGTAGAGACCCAGTACTTC; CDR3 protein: CASSPGGRPGVETQYF
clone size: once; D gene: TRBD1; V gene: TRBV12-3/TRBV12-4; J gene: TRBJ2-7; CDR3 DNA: TGTGCCAGCAGCCTCGGACAGGGGAGCGATGGATACGAGCAGTACTTC; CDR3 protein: CASSLGQGSDGYEQYF
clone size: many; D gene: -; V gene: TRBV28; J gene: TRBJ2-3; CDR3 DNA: TGTGCCAGCAGCCTACCTTCAAGCACAGATACGCAGTATTTT; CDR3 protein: CASSLPSSTDTQYF
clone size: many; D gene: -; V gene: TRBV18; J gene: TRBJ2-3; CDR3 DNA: TGTGCCAGCTCACTTCTCAGGGGTTCTAGCACAGATACGCAGTATTTT; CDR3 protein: CASSLLRGSSTDTQYF
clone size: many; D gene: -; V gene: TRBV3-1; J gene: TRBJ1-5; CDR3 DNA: TGTGCCAGCAGCCAATGGGACCCAACCCCCCAGCCCCAGCATTTT; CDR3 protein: CASSQWDPTPQPQHF
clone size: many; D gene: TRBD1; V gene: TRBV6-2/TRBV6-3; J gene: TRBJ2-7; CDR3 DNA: TGTGCCAGCAGTTACGACCGGGACAGATTTTCCTACGAGCAGTACTTC; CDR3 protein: CASSYDRDRFSYEQYF
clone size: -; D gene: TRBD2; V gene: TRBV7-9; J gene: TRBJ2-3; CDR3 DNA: TGTGCCAGCAGCCTATTCCCGGCTAGCGGGGGCACAGATACGCAGTATTTT; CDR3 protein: CASSLFPASGGTDTQYF
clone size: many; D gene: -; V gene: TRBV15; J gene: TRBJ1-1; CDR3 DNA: TGTGCCACCAGCAGAGAGAAGGGAATGGGGTTCGGAGCTTTCTTT; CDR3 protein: CATSREKGMGFGAFF
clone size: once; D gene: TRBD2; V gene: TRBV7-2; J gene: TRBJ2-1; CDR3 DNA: TGTGCCAGCAGCTTAGGACTAGCGGGAGTCGAGGGTGAGCAGTTCTTC; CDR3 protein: CASSLGLAGVEGEQFF
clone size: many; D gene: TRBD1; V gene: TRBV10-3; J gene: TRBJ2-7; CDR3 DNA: TGTGCCATATCCGTGGGACAGGGGTTTGACGAGCAGTACTTC; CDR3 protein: CAISVGQGFDEQYF
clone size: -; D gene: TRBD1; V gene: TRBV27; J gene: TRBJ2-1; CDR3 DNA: TGTGCCAGCAGCCCTCCGGGACAGGGGGCTGGAAATGAGCAGTTCTTC; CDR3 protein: CASSPPGQGAGNEQFF
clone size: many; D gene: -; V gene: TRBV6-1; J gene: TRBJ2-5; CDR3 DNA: TGTGCCAGCAGTCTAGCCCCCGTTTGGATAGCCATAAAAGAGACCCAGTACTTC; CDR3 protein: CASSLAPVWIAIKETQYF